These 18 T cell receptor beta chains were all obtained from the same sample, sequenced in a study of OX40 agonist ivuxolimab in advanced cancers. Using immunoSEQ multiplex PCR, the repertoire was profiled, and TCRdb retains in-frame clones only, with some absent. The table lists more than 45,000 clones, 85% to 90% of them singletons, with roughly 7.8% in the top ten. The sequenced sample was CD4+ or CD8+ T cells sorted from blood, obtained in a trial of the OX40 agonist ivuxolimab. All receptors derive from an adult with an advanced solid tumor such as melanoma, head and neck, liver or kidney cancer.

A note on this clone: One end of the junction varies from germline; a read error may be responsible. The J gene is TRBJ2-2, the V gene TRBV29-1; 7 positions match TRBD2. Germline assignment: CDR1 SQVTM and CDR2 ANQGSEA. The CDR3 contains 17 residues. CDR3 residues: CSVEDRDLRERRRGAVF. CDR3 in DNA: TGCAGCGTTGAAGATAGGGACTTGCGGGAGAGGCGGCGGGGAGCTGTTTTT.

Only one count was recorded for this clone. The V gene is TRBV5-1, the J gene TRBJ1-5, with D unresolved. V gave up 4 bases and J gave up 5 bases, with 4 bases separating them. This CDR3 comprises 11 residues. Germline lookup yields CDR1 SGHRS and CDR2 YFSETQ. As DNA, the CDR3 is TGCGCCAGCAGCCTGGATCAGCCCCAGCATTTT. Translating gives CASSLDQPQHF. The full variable domain, with the rest looked up from reference TRBV5-1 and TRBJ1-5, is KAGVTQTPRYLIKTRGQQVTLSCSPISGHRSVSWYQQTPGQGLQFLFEYFSETQRNKGNFPGRFSGRQFSNSRSEMNVSTLELGDSALYLCASSLDQPQHFGDGTRLSIL.

The chain recombines TRBV7-9 with TRBJ2-5; 10 bases fit TRBD1. J lost 2 bases, V lost 4 bases, and 16 bases had no gene match. CDR3 size: 19 residues. CDR1 SEHNR and CDR2 FQNEAQ come from the germline V gene (reference sequence). Here the CDR3 reads CASSYLQTDRGGPQETQYF. CDR3 bases: TGTGCCAGCAGCTACCTCCAGACGGACAGGGGGGGACCACAAGAGACCCAGTACTTC.

The chain uses TRBV4-2 and TRBJ2-3; D is unresolved. V lost 0 bases and J lost 0, with 10 bases in between. The CDR3 runs to 16 residues. The V gene's germline CDR1 is LGHNA and CDR2 YNFKEQ. CDR3 residues: CASSQDTLASTDTQYF. CDR3 sequence (DNA): TGTGCCAGCAGCCAAGATACGTTGGCTAGCACAGATACGCAGTATTTT.

V usage is TRBV10-3 and J usage is TRBJ2-3, with D unresolved. Trimming pared 8 bases from V and 4 bases from J, leaving 13 bases between. The CDR3 contains 13 residues. CDR1 is ENHRY and CDR2 is SYGVKD in the germline V gene. The CDR3 DNA is TGTGCCATCCGAAGTGGTCCCCCAGATACGCAGTATTTT. Translated, it gives CAIRSGPPDTQYF.

The gene calls are TRBV25-1 and TRBJ2-2; 11 bases agree with TRBD1. The germline CDR1 and CDR2 sequences are MGHDK and SYGVNS. This CDR3 contains 18 residues. With 5 bases clipped from V and 1 base from J, the junction kept 9 bases outside the gene matches. The CDR3 DNA reads TGTGCCAGCAGTAACGCACCGGGACAGGGGGGGAACACCGGGGAGCTGTTTTTT. Translated: CASSNAPGQGGNTGELFF.

The V gene is TRBV5-4, the J gene TRBJ1-3, with D perhaps TRBD1 (5 bases). The CDR3 spans 15 residues. Germline V gene lookup returns CDR1 SGHNT and CDR2 YYREEE (reference sequence). With 3 bases removed from V and 3 bases from J, the gap between germline ends came to 13 bases. The CDR3 sequence: CASSSRQNGGNTIYF. Here the CDR3 DNA reads TGTGCCAGCAGCTCGCGACAGAACGGTGGAAACACCATATATTTT.

As concerns this clone: The junction departs from the called germline gene at one end, perhaps through a read error. The rearrangement links TRBV27 to TRBJ2-6; TRBD2 agrees at 7 bases. Germline V gives CDR1 MNHEY, CDR2 SMNVEV (reference sequence). The CDR3 extends over 15 amino acids. The CDR3, as DNA: TGTGCCAGCAGCCGCCAGGTGGGCGGGGGCAACGTCCTGACTTTC. It codes for CASSRQVGGGNVLTF.

The chain couples TRBV5-5 to TRBJ1-2, with no clear D. The germline gives CDR1 SGHKS, CDR2 YYEKEE (reference sequence). The length of the CDR3 is 13 residues. Trimming left V 4 bases short and J 2 bases short, with 9 bases between. The CDR3 spells CASSPDGNYGYTF. The CDR3 DNA follows: TGTGCCAGCAGCCCGGACGGAAACTATGGCTACACCTTC.

This chain connects TRBV7-9 to TRBJ2-7; D is ambiguous. With 5 bases removed from V and 5 bases from J, the gap between germline ends came to 10 bases. Germline V lookup: CDR1 SEHNR, CDR2 FQNEAQ (reference sequence). This CDR3 comprises 12 residues. CDR3 amino acids: CASSILPDEQYF. CDR3 DNA: TGTGCCAGCAGCATCCTCCCGGACGAGCAGTACTTC.

This rearrangement joins TRBV2 to TRBJ1-1, with TRBD1 identical over 9 bases. The V gene end was trimmed by 6 bases and the J gene end by 4 bases; junction bases not matched to a gene: 6. The CDR3 covers 14 residues. Per the germline V gene, CDR1 is SNHLY and CDR2 is FYNNEI. The CDR3 loop reads CASRGTGTGTEAFF. In nucleotides, the CDR3 is TGTGCCAGCAGGGGGACAGGGACAGGCACTGAAGCTTTCTTT. The full variable domain, in which reference TRBV2 and TRBJ1-1 provide the parts outside the CDR3, is EPEVTQTPSHQVTQMGQEVILRCVPISNHLYFYWYRQILGQKVEFLVSFYNNEISEKSEIFDDQFSVERPDGSNFTLKIRSTKLEDSAMYFCASRGTGTGTEAFFGQGTRLTVV.

This clone was observed a handful of times. The gene calls are TRBV7-9 and TRBJ1-4, with a tentative D call TRBD1 (5 bases). The V and J ends lost 2 bases and 4 bases respectively, with 14 bases between them. The CDR3 sequence is 16 residues long. Per germline, CDR1 SEHNR and CDR2 FQNEAQ (reference sequence). The CDR3 coding sequence is TGTGCCAGCAGCTTACAAGGACGGGGCGGTAATGAAAAACTGTTTTTT. Its protein product is CASSLQGRGGNEKLFF. Drawing the rest from reference TRBV7-9 and TRBJ1-4, the complete variable domain is DTGVSQNPRHKITKRGQNVTFRCDPISEHNRLYWYRQTLGQGPEFLTYFQNEAQLEKSRLLSDRFSAERPKGSFSTLEIQRTEQGDSAMYLCASSLQGRGGNEKLFFGSGTQLSVL.

The chain carries TRBV11-2 and TRBJ2-1; D perhaps matches TRBD1 (6 bases). The V end lost 3 bases, the J end lost 4 bases, and 10 bases lay between the germline ends. The CDR3 contains 14 residues. Germline CDR1 reads SGHAT; CDR2 reads FQNNGV. Written as DNA, the CDR3 is TGTGCCAGCAGCTTGGACAGTTTGTACAATGAGCAGTTCTTC. Translating it yields CASSLDSLYNEQFF.

The chain links TRBV27 to TRBJ2-1; no clear D gene. The ends were cut back, 1 base at V and 4 bases at J, with 8 bases in the middle. CDR1 and CDR2 (germline): MNHEY, SMNVEV (reference sequence). The CDR3 is 14 amino acids. As DNA, the CDR3 is TGTGCCAGCAGTTTATTTGGCCGTTACAATGAGCAGTTCTTC. Amino acid sequence: CASSLFGRYNEQFF.

J is TRBJ1-2 and V is TRBV27; TRBD1 aligns across 9 bases. The V gene's germline CDR1 is MNHEY and CDR2 SMNVEV (reference sequence). The CDR3 is made up of 16 amino acids. The J segment lost 6 bases and the V segment lost 1 base, leaving 9 bases of the junction unmatched. CDR3 region: CASSLYSGQGNHGYTF. The DNA of the CDR3 is TGTGCCAGCAGTTTATATTCGGGACAGGGTAATCATGGCTACACCTTC.

V is TRBV5-1 and J is TRBJ1-5; tentative D call: TRBD1 (6 bases). The V gene lost 4 bases and the J gene lost 4 bases, with 9 bases spanning the gap. The CDR3 loop spans 13 amino acids. From germline, CDR1 is SGHRS and CDR2 YFSETQ. CDR3 region: CASSQQGNQPQHF. The CDR3 coding sequence is TGCGCCAGCAGCCAACAGGGAAATCAGCCCCAGCATTTT. The full variable domain, rest sourced from reference TRBV5-1 and TRBJ1-5, is KAGVTQTPRYLIKTRGQQVTLSCSPISGHRSVSWYQQTPGQGLQFLFEYFSETQRNKGNFPGRFSGRQFSNSRSEMNVSTLELGDSALYLCASSQQGNQPQHFGDGTRLSIL.

This clone occurred once. V is TRBV7-3 and J is TRBJ2-3, with 12 positions matching TRBD2. CDR1 SGHTA and CDR2 FQGTGA come from the germline V gene. With V trimmed by 2 bases and J by 8 bases, 5 bases remained unmatched. The CDR3 totals 15 residues. CDR3 residues: CASSLGLAGTTTQYF. The CDR3 bases are TGTGCCAGCAGCTTAGGACTAGCGGGGACCACTACGCAGTATTTT. Full variable domain (remainder filled in from reference TRBV7-3 and TRBJ2-3): GAGVSQTPSNKVTEKGKYVELRCDPISGHTALYWYRQSLGQGPEFLIYFQGTGAADDSGLPNDRFFAVRPEGSVSTLKIQRTERGDSAVYLCASSLGLAGTTTQYFGPGTRLTVL.

This chain connects TRBV4-1 to TRBJ2-6; 7 bases are a match to TRBD1. There are 18 residues in the CDR3. Per the germline V gene, CDR1 is MGHRA and CDR2 is YSYEKL. V lost 4 bases and J lost 0; bases outside the gene matches: 9. The CDR3 bases are TGCGCCAGCAGCCTAAGCCAGGGACAGATCTCTGGGGCCAACGTCCTGACTTTC. This codes for CASSLSQGQISGANVLTF.